The following is a T cell receptor (beta chain) sequence with its context. Its antigen remains unknown. Germline V gene data show CDR1 as SGDLS and CDR2 as YYNGEE. This CDR3 has 15 residues. The data were taken from a study of T cells expressing NK-cell markers. Study-wide context: Sequenced donors, eight in total, included seven who were HCMV-seropositive and one who was seronegative. Study-wide findings and caveats: Roughly six donors had dominant NKG2C+ clonotypes that comprised about 1.0-7.0% of their CD8+ T cells.

One entry per CDR3 protein, without DNA, is what TCRdb gives after re-calling the 5' RACE reads. The sample totals over 200,000 distinct CDR3 sequences. This clonotype was sampled from a man aged 18 to 30 in good health. The specimen was blood T cells: a sorted CD56 or NKG2C T cell subset, CD4+ or CD8+ T cells, or bulk PBMC T cells (not recorded which). The chain links TRBV9 to TRBJ2-1; TCRdb picks TRBD2, but there is no DNA to check that call. This CDR3 reads CASSLTELAYNEQFF.